These 21 T cell receptor beta chains were sequenced from one sample in a study of blood T cell repertoires in COVID-19. TCRdb's table, derived via immunoSEQ multiplex PCR, lists solely in-frame clones and lacks some. The data show around 220,000 clones, with 84% seen just once and roughly 6.2% held by the top ten. Sequenced sample: PBMCs or T cells enriched from blood (not recorded which). Receptors were obtained from a woman aged 40 to 50 who had recovered from COVID-19.

The DNA of the CDR3 is TGTGCCAGCAGTTTTTGGCGGGAGTCCACCGGGGAGCTGTTTTTT. Protein: CASSFWRESTGELFF. This chain links TRBV28 with TRBJ2-2, with TRBD2 identical over 7 bases. V gave up 3 bases and J gave up 4 bases; unmatched junction bases: 5. CDR3 size: 15 residues. Looked up from germline, CDR1 is MDHEN and CDR2 is SYDVKM.

The CDR3, as DNA: TGTGCCAGCAGCTCCCAGGTACCTGGAAACACCATATATTTT. Its protein product is CASSSQVPGNTIYF. This chain connects TRBV7-2 to TRBJ1-3; D is unresolved. This CDR3 spans 14 amino acids. Trimming left V 4 bases short and J 2 bases short, with 9 bases between. Germline lookup yields CDR1 SGHTA and CDR2 FQGNSA.

This chain joins TRBV3-1 (or the pseudogene TRBV3-2) and TRBJ2-2; TRBD2 aligns across 8 bases. This CDR3 is 19 amino acids long. V was clipped by 2 bases and J by 0 bases; unmatched bases: 11. Germline loops: CDR1 LGHDT, CDR2 YNNKEL (reference sequence). In DNA, the CDR3 is TGTGCCAGCAGCCAAAATGAGGCTAGCGGGTACCCGAACACCGGGGAGCTGTTTTTT. Translation gives CASSQNEASGYPNTGELFF.

The chain combines TRBV6-1 with TRBJ2-5; 8 bases are shared with TRBD1. CDR3 size: 15 residues. Germline trimming cut 3 bases from V and 9 bases from J; bases unmatched to any gene: 12. Per germline, CDR1 MNHNS and CDR2 SASEGT. The DNA for the CDR3 is TGTGCCAGCAGTGACAACTGGACAGGGACGGTGGCCCAGTACTTC. Protein product: CASSDNWTGTVAQYF.

The chain joins TRBV21-1 to TRBJ2-4; TRBD2 is taken as the D call from the table, unchecked against the DNA. TRBV21-1 is a pseudogene segment. This CDR3 is 17 amino acids long. CDR3 sequence (DNA): TGTGCCAGCAGCAAAGGGGGACTAGCGGGAGAGGAAAACATTCAGTACTTC. Encoded protein: CASSKGGLAGEENIQYF.

The J gene is TRBJ2-3, the V gene TRBV5-5; 11 positions match TRBD2. This CDR3 comprises 15 residues. J was trimmed by 0 bases and V by 3 bases; bases with no gene match: 0. The germline V gene has CDR1 SGHKS and CDR2 YYEKEE (reference sequence). CDR3 loop: CASSWTSGSTDTQYF. CDR3 DNA sequence: TGTGCCAGCAGCTGGACTAGCGGGAGCACAGATACGCAGTATTTT. Using reference TRBV5-5 and TRBJ2-3 for the parts outside the CDR3, the full variable domain is DAGVTQSPTHLIKTRGQQVTLRCSPISGHKSVSWYQQVLGQGPQFIFQYYEKEERGRGNFPDRFSARQFPNYSSELNVNALLLGDSALYLCASSWTSGSTDTQYFGPGTRLTVL.

The chain employs TRBV29-1 and TRBJ2-1; TRBD2 matches 8 bases. Germline CDR1 is SQVTM and CDR2 is ANQGSEA. The ends lost 1 base at V and 3 bases at J; junction bases unmatched: 5. The CDR3 sequence is 15 residues long. CDR3 protein: CSVEGGRHIYNEQFF. CDR3 nucleotide sequence: TGCAGCGTTGAAGGCGGGAGGCACATCTACAATGAGCAGTTCTTC.

The rearrangement joins TRBV19 to TRBJ1-4; D unclear. The CDR3 sequence is 13 residues long. V was trimmed by 9 bases and J by 8 bases, leaving 16 bases between them. CDR1 and CDR2 from the germline V gene are LNHDA and SQIVND (reference sequence). CDR3 in DNA: TGTGCCAGCCGGACGGTGGAGGTCGAAAAACTGTTTTTT. It codes for CASRTVEVEKLFF.

The chain links TRBV30 to TRBJ1-1; tentative D call: TRBD1 (5 bases). V gave up 0 bases and J gave up 10 bases, with 15 bases separating them. Germline V lookup: CDR1 GTSNPN, CDR2 SVGIG (reference sequence). The CDR3 spans 13 residues. The CDR3 DNA is TGTGCCTGGAGTGTACAAGGGGCCAACTCAGCTTTCTTT. Protein sequence: CAWSVQGANSAFF.

The V call is TRBV12-5, the J call TRBJ1-6, with 9 bases matching TRBD1. V gave up 3 bases and J gave up 8 bases; unmatched junction bases: 5. Per the germline V gene, CDR1 is LGHNT and CDR2 is FRNRAP. The CDR3 has 15 amino acids. CDR3 amino acids: CASGFGDREDSPLHF. CDR3 DNA sequence: TGTGCTAGTGGTTTTGGGGACAGGGAAGATTCACCCCTCCACTTT.

This chain links TRBV28 with TRBJ2-3, with 9 positions matching TRBD2. CDR3 length: 14 residues. V lost 8 bases, J lost 0 bases, and 3 bases stayed unmatched. CDR1 and CDR2 (germline): MDHEN, SYDVKM. The CDR3 region has the DNA TGTGCCAGCGGAACTAGCGGGAGCACAGATACGCAGTATTTT. Protein sequence: CASGTSGSTDTQYF.

The chain employs TRBV5-1 and TRBJ2-7; 8 positions agree with TRBD1. Unmatched junction bases numbered 1, after V lost 3 bases and J lost 5 bases. This CDR3 contains 12 residues. Germline CDR1 reads SGHRS; CDR2 reads YFSETQ. Here the CDR3 DNA reads TGCGCCAGCAGCTCGACAGGGGACGAGCAGTACTTC. Translating gives CASSSTGDEQYF.

This chain joins TRBV18 and TRBJ1-2; 7 nucleotides line up with TRBD1. This CDR3 region has 17 residues. CDR1 is KGHSH and CDR2 is LQKENI in the germline V gene. V shed 1 base, J shed 5 bases, and the junction held 13 bases outside the gene matches. CDR3 sequence reads: CASSPQSTTGARYGYTF. DNA for the CDR3: TGTGCCAGCTCACCACAATCAACAACAGGGGCGCGGTATGGCTACACCTTC.

The J gene is TRBJ1-2, the V gene TRBV3-1 (or the pseudogene TRBV3-2); maybe TRBD1 (5 bases). Germline V gives CDR1 LGHDT, CDR2 YNNKEL (reference sequence). V dropped 1 base and J dropped 0 bases, with 15 bases sitting between them. The CDR3 sequence is 17 residues long. CDR3 coding DNA: TGTGCCAGCAGCCAAGCAGGCAGGGTCAATCCTAACTATGGCTACACCTTC. Protein product: CASSQAGRVNPNYGYTF.

This rearrangement joins TRBV24-1 to TRBJ2-2, with a tentative D call TRBD2 (6 bases). The CDR3 loop spans 13 amino acids. Trimming took 9 bases from V and 5 from J, leaving 12 bases between them. Germline CDR1 KGHDR, CDR2 SFDVKD. CDR3 in amino acids: CATFGTATGELFF. Here the CDR3 DNA reads TGTGCCACCTTTGGGACTGCGACCGGGGAGCTGTTTTTT.

The chain employs TRBV11-3 and TRBJ1-3; TRBD1 agrees at 7 bases. The germline V gene has CDR1 SGHNT and CDR2 YENEEA. This CDR3 is 14 amino acids long. The V and J ends lost 5 bases and 2 bases, in that order; junction bases with no gene match: 3. In DNA, the CDR3 is TGTGCCAGCAGCCGAGACAGGGCTGGAAACACCATATATTTT. This translates into CASSRDRAGNTIYF.

This clone showed up just a few times. This chain connects TRBV10-3 to TRBJ2-1, with a possible D match to TRBD2 (5 bases). Germline V gene lookup returns CDR1 ENHRY and CDR2 SYGVKD. CDR3 size: 20 residues. V dropped 3 bases and J dropped 4 bases, with 28 bases sitting between them. Here the CDR3 reads CAISEFLMDRGSSGYNEQFF. DNA of the CDR3: TGTGCCATCAGTGAATTTTTGATGGACCGTGGGTCCTCGGGATACAATGAGCAGTTCTTC.

The CDR3 loop is CASSSRTDKSSYEQYF. Here the CDR3 DNA reads TGTGCCAGCAGTTCCAGGACAGATAAGAGCTCCTACGAGCAGTACTTC. V and J are TRBV27 and TRBJ2-7, with TRBD1 as a possible D gene (6 bases). CDR3 size: 16 residues. The germline V gene has CDR1 MNHEY and CDR2 SMNVEV (reference sequence). V lost 4 bases and J lost 0, with 16 bases in between.

V and J are TRBV29-1 and TRBJ2-3; D may be TRBD1 (6 bases). Germline V gives CDR1 SQVTM, CDR2 ANQGSEA. The CDR3 sequence is 13 residues long. V lost 3 bases and J lost 1, with 8 bases in between. The CDR3 DNA follows: TGCAGCGTTGAGGCAGGGGGCACAGATACGCAGTATTTT. This encodes CSVEAGGTDTQYF.

This clone appeared a single time. V usage is TRBV28 and J usage is TRBJ2-2, with a weak D call TRBD1 (5 bases). CDR1 and CDR2 (germline): MDHEN, SYDVKM. The CDR3 extends over 15 amino acids. The V gene lost 4 bases and the J gene lost 0 bases, with 9 bases spanning the gap. The CDR3 loop is CASSWGRTNTGELFF. The DNA for the CDR3 is TGTGCCAGCAGTTGGGGCAGAACGAACACCGGGGAGCTGTTTTTT.

This clone was recorded once. The chain recombines TRBV24-1 with TRBJ1-1; D unclear. The V gene's germline CDR1 is KGHDR and CDR2 SFDVKD. This CDR3 has 18 residues. Trimming shortened V by 7 bases and J by 1 base, and 24 bases separated the two germline ends. The CDR3 DNA reads as TGTGCCACCAGCCCCAGAGAGCAGCCCGAGAGGGAGAACACTGAAGCTTTCTTT. As protein: CATSPREQPERENTEAFF.